Listed here are 23 T cell receptor beta chains from one sample, sequenced in a study of T cell responses to AZD1222 COVID-19 vaccine. TCRdb keeps only in-frame clones here, not all; method: immunoSEQ multiplex PCR. The sample consists of about 81,000 clones, 86% of them appearing once. Sequencing was performed on peripheral blood, taken 28 days after the second AZD1222 dose. The receptors were gathered from an adult who received the AZD1222 COVID-19 vaccine.

The rearrangement links TRBV3-1 (or the pseudogene TRBV3-2) to TRBJ1-4; 8 nucleotides line up with TRBD1. The ends lost 4 bases at V and 7 bases at J; junction bases unmatched: 2. Germline CDR1 LGHDT, CDR2 YNNKEL (reference sequence). The CDR3 spans 13 residues. CDR3 sequence reads: CASSLGTGEKLFF. CDR3 bases: TGTGCCAGCAGCCTCGGGACAGGTGAAAAACTGTTTTTT.

In its sample, this clone was seen a few times. This chain uses TRBV3-1 (or the pseudogene TRBV3-2) with TRBJ2-2, with 8 bases lining up with TRBD1. CDR3 size: 17 residues. CDR1 and CDR2 (germline): LGHDT, YNNKEL (reference sequence). The junction had 13 bases not matched to a gene; V was cut back by 4 bases and J by 6 bases. The CDR3, as DNA: TGTGCCAGCAGCCTGGTCAGGGGGCGCGATTGGTCCGGGGAGCTGTTTTTT. It specifies CASSLVRGRDWSGELFF.

This chain uses TRBV29-1 with TRBJ2-1, with D perhaps TRBD2 (6 bases). The CDR3 loop spans 12 amino acids. Trimming left V 4 bases short and J 4 bases short, with 8 bases between. CDR1 is SQVTM, CDR2 ANQGSEA, per germline. CDR3 DNA sequence: TGCAGCGTTGGTGGGGGGTACAATGAGCAGTTCTTC. Encoded protein: CSVGGGYNEQFF.

The rearrangement uses TRBV2 and TRBJ1-4; tentative D call: TRBD1 (6 bases). Germline values: CDR1 SNHLY, CDR2 FYNNEI. The CDR3 consists of 16 residues. V was cut by 7 bases and J by 5 bases, with 20 bases left in between. The CDR3 DNA sequence: TGTGCCAGCACCCGCGGGGGGGGCTCGATGAATGAAAAACTGTTTTTT. Its protein is CASTRGGGSMNEKLFF.

The CDR3 spells CASSFAGALSGYTF. CDR3 nucleotide sequence: TGTGCCAGTAGTTTCGCGGGGGCGCTTAGCGGCTACACCTTC. This chain uses TRBV19 with TRBJ1-2; D possibly corresponds to TRBD1 (6 bases). V was trimmed by 5 bases and J by 8 bases, leaving 18 bases between them. This CDR3 region has 14 residues. The germline V gene encodes CDR1 LNHDA and CDR2 SQIVND (reference sequence).

A few counts support this clone. V and J are TRBV11-3 and TRBJ2-1, with D maybe TRBD2 (6 bases). This CDR3 comprises 15 residues. Trimming removed 4 bases from V and 4 bases from J, with 14 bases in between. Germline-derived CDR1 and CDR2 are SGHNT and YENEEA. The CDR3 nucleotides read TGTGCCAGCAGCTACGCACTAGCAGCTTACAATGAGCAGTTCTTC. Its protein is CASSYALAAYNEQFF.

The chain has TRBV28 and TRBJ2-7, with D perhaps TRBD1 or TRBD2 (6 bases each). CDR3 size: 15 residues. CDR1 MDHEN and CDR2 SYDVKM come from the germline V gene. Between the trimmed V and J ends, which lost 0 bases and 3 bases, there was a span of 12 bases. CDR3 region: CASSLWGGPDYEQYF. The CDR3 bases are TGTGCCAGCAGTTTATGGGGGGGCCCTGACTACGAGCAGTACTTC.

The V and J genes are TRBV19 and TRBJ2-4, with a tentative D call TRBD2 (6 bases). Germline CDR1 reads LNHDA; CDR2 reads SQIVND (reference sequence). The CDR3 contains 19 residues. Trimming took off 4 bases at V and 4 bases at J, with 26 bases between the two ends. Here the CDR3 reads CASSTPPGEGGGKKNIQYF. As DNA, the CDR3 is TGTGCCAGTAGTACGCCCCCGGGAGAGGGTGGGGGTAAGAAAAACATTCAGTACTTC.

The J gene is TRBJ1-4, the V gene TRBV30; D call uncertain. This CDR3 has 14 amino acids. The V gene lost 0 bases and the J gene lost 3 bases, with 8 bases spanning the gap. CDR1 is GTSNPN and CDR2 is SVGIG in the germline V gene (reference sequence). The CDR3 loop is CAWSVHGSNEKLFF. CDR3 DNA sequence: TGTGCCTGGAGTGTACACGGGTCTAATGAAAAACTGTTTTTT.

The rearrangement joins TRBV7-2 to TRBJ2-7, with D maybe TRBD1 (5 bases). Germline V CDR1 and CDR2: SGHTA, FQGNSA. Trimming cost V 1 base and J 7 bases, with 14 bases left between them. This CDR3 contains 14 residues. The CDR3 here is CASSLEARGLEQYF. CDR3 DNA: TGTGCCAGCAGCTTAGAGGCTAGGGGCCTGGAGCAGTACTTC.

The V call is TRBV6-2 or TRBV6-3, the J call TRBJ2-1; D is perhaps TRBD2 (6 bases). The V end lost 2 bases, the J end lost 4 bases, and 15 bases lay between the germline ends. The germline CDR1 and CDR2 sequences are MNHEY and SVGEGT. The CDR3 totals 16 residues. CDR3 in DNA: TGTGCCAGCAGTTACCCACTCGCGGGGTATTACAATGAGCAGTTCTTC. Translating it yields CASSYPLAGYYNEQFF.

The chain couples TRBV10-1 to TRBJ1-1, with D maybe TRBD1 (6 bases). The CDR3 loop spans 13 amino acids. Germline assignment: CDR1 WNHNN and CDR2 SYGVQD (reference sequence). The V gene lost 6 bases and the J gene lost 0 bases, with 8 bases spanning the gap. Here the CDR3 reads CASRDSLNTEAFF. The CDR3 DNA follows: TGCGCCAGCAGGGACAGCTTGAACACTGAAGCTTTCTTT.

The V gene is TRBV7-2, the J gene TRBJ2-7; D assignment may be TRBD1 or TRBD2 (5 bases each). The V end lost 7 bases, the J end lost 0 bases, and 13 bases lay between the germline ends. Germline CDR1 and CDR2: SGHTA and FQGNSA. This CDR3 has 14 residues. In nucleotides, the CDR3 is TGTGCCAGCAACGGGGCCCCCGGCTCCTACGAGCAGTACTTC. Its protein product is CASNGAPGSYEQYF.

This clone was counted once. The V call is TRBV7-3, the J call TRBJ1-4, with 8 bases lining up with TRBD1. The V gene end was trimmed by 4 bases and the J gene end by 1 base; junction bases not matched to a gene: 2. The CDR3 runs 15 residues. The germline V gene encodes CDR1 SGHTA and CDR2 FQGTGA. The CDR3 bases are TGTGCCAGCAGCTCTACAGGGGGAACTAATGAAAAACTGTTTTTT. Its protein is CASSSTGGTNEKLFF.

V is TRBV19 and J is TRBJ2-1, with a weak D call TRBD1 (6 bases). Per the germline V gene, CDR1 is LNHDA and CDR2 is SQIVND (reference sequence). V was pared by 4 bases and J by 3 bases, with 13 bases between. This CDR3 region has 15 residues. CDR3 nucleotide sequence: TGTGCCAGTAGTACGGGCAGGGGCCGCTACAATGAGCAGTTCTTC. Translated: CASSTGRGRYNEQFF.

The chain joins TRBV4-2 to TRBJ1-5, with TRBD1 identical over 7 bases. The CDR3 is 15 residues long. Germline V CDR1 and CDR2: LGHNA, YNFKEQ. V lost 6 bases to trimming and J lost 6 bases; unmatched junction nucleotides: 11. The CDR3 spells CASSPFDRAGQPQHF. The CDR3 region has the DNA TGTGCCAGCAGTCCCTTTGACAGGGCCGGTCAGCCCCAGCATTTT.

The CDR3 nucleotides are TGTGCCAGCAGCTCTGCGACAGGGGACACAGATACGCAGTATTTT. Translating it yields CASSSATGDTDTQYF. The chain has TRBV7-2 and TRBJ2-3, with 8 bases fitting TRBD1. CDR1 SGHTA and CDR2 FQGNSA come from the germline V gene. With V trimmed by 4 bases and J by 2 bases, 5 bases remained unmatched. The CDR3 spans 15 residues.

This clone was seen a handful of times. This sequence joins TRBV27 and TRBJ1-1; TRBD1 matches 11 bases. CDR1 MNHEY and CDR2 SMNVEV come from the germline V gene (reference sequence). The CDR3 consists of 17 residues. Unmatched junction bases numbered 6, after V lost 3 bases and J lost 0 bases. In DNA form, the CDR3 reads TGTGCCAGCAGTTTCCAACGGACAGGGGGCGTGAACACTGAAGCTTTCTTT. This gives the protein CASSFQRTGGVNTEAFF.

This chain links TRBV5-3 with TRBJ2-3; 8 positions match TRBD2. TRBV5-3 is marked as an open reading frame, function uncertain. The CDR3 is made up of 22 amino acids. V shed 1 base, J shed 0 bases, and the junction held 22 bases outside the gene matches. The CDR3 nucleotides are TGTGCCAGAAGCTTGATGCCGGCGGTAGAGCGGGAGCCGACCGCTAGCACAGATACGCAGTATTTT. Translating gives CARSLMPAVEREPTASTDTQYF.

This chain uses TRBV11-3 with TRBJ2-2, with D perhaps matching TRBD1 or TRBD2 (6 bases each). The CDR3 has 15 residues. Per germline, CDR1 SGHNT and CDR2 YENEEA. V was shortened by 3 bases and J by 3 bases, with 11 bases between the two germline ends. CDR3 nucleotides: TGTGCCAGCAGCTTTACGGGGGCCGACACCGGGGAGCTGTTTTTT. It is translated as CASSFTGADTGELFF.

CDR3 nucleotide sequence: TGTGCCAGCAGCTTAGCGGGGGCCGCCCCAGATACGCAGTATTTT. Its protein product is CASSLAGAAPDTQYF. This chain connects TRBV7-6 to TRBJ2-3; possible D gene TRBD1, 6 bases. Trimming cost V 0 bases and J 4 bases, with 11 bases left between them. From germline, CDR1 is SGHVS and CDR2 FNYEAQ. This CDR3 region has 15 residues.

The chain couples TRBV6-5 to TRBJ2-7; 7 nucleotides align to TRBD2. V lost 6 bases to trimming and J lost 2 bases; unmatched junction nucleotides: 7. The germline V gene encodes CDR1 MNHEY and CDR2 SVGAGI. The CDR3 is 14 amino acids. DNA of the CDR3: TGTGCCAGCAGCCAAGTGGGGGGGACCTACGAGCAGTACTTC. It translates to CASSQVGGTYEQYF.

The chain carries TRBV4-2 and TRBJ1-1; 11 nucleotides agree with TRBD1. Germline-derived CDR1 and CDR2 are LGHNA and YNFKEQ. V shed 4 bases and J 0 bases; nucleotides not matched to a gene: 4. The CDR3 has 16 residues. This CDR3 is CASSRGTGGMNTEAFF. For the CDR3, the DNA is TGTGCCAGCAGCCGAGGGACAGGGGGTATGAACACTGAAGCTTTCTTT.